Listed here are 14 T cell receptor beta chains from one sample, sequenced in a study of early T cells in non-severe SARS-CoV-2 infection (dated by TCRdb to the early 2020s). To prepare the library, 5' RACE was applied. Reads for this sample came from a NextSeq 500. TCRdb applied fastp at Q25 and MiXCR to the public reads, then kept only in-frame beta chains. Each record represents a unique CDR3 protein, reported with the most common genes and DNA among its rows. For this sample there are some 77,000 distinct CDR3 sequences; about 12% appear just once. About 14% of the sample rests with the top ten. The sample consisted of whole blood, taken at baseline. The receptors were gathered from an adult who was a healthcare worker with PCR-confirmed SARS-CoV-2 infection or an uninfected control (not recorded which). The donor label of this sample is uncertain.

This clonotype was observed a few times. This chain uses TRBV9 with TRBJ2-1, with D hard to call. CDR3 length equals 13 residues. Trimming took off 0 bases at V and 4 bases at J, with 5 bases between the two ends. Germline V gives CDR1 SGDLS, CDR2 YYNGEE. The CDR3 loop reads CASSVGPYNEQFF. CDR3 bases: TGTGCCAGCAGCGTAGGGCCATACAATGAGCAGTTCTTC.

This clonotype appeared a few times. This chain uses TRBV20-1 with TRBJ1-2, with D perhaps matching TRBD1 (5 bases). Looked up from germline, CDR1 is DFQATT and CDR2 is SNEGSKA (reference sequence). Trimming cost V 5 bases and J 0 bases, with 16 bases left between them. The CDR3 extends over 15 amino acids. CDR3 residues: CSAVRDRYTNYGYTF. The CDR3 DNA reads TGCAGTGCTGTTCGGGACCGATATACTAACTATGGCTACACCTTC.

In its sample, this clonotype was seen many times. The chain carries TRBV7-9 and TRBJ2-1; D not certain. The CDR3 loop spans 15 amino acids. V lost 1 base to trimming and J lost 2 bases, with 9 bases between them. CDR1 is SEHNR and CDR2 is FQNEAQ in the germline V gene (reference sequence). The CDR3 sequence: CASSLVASPYNEQFF. CDR3 nucleotides: TGTGCCAGCAGCTTAGTTGCTAGTCCCTACAATGAGCAGTTCTTC.

This clonotype has only a few counts. The chain has TRBV6-4 and TRBJ2-7; D uncertain. The CDR3 extends over 15 amino acids. The germline gives CDR1 MRHNA, CDR2 SNTAGT. V lost 0 bases and J 3 bases, leaving 12 bases between the germline ends. The CDR3 region is CASSDSSVDFYEQYF. The CDR3 DNA follows: TGTGCCAGCAGTGACTCGTCAGTTGACTTCTACGAGCAGTACTTC.

The sample holds a few counts of this clonotype. The V call is TRBV20-1, the J call TRBJ2-7; D is possibly TRBD1 (6 bases). The CDR3 has 14 amino acids. V was clipped by 5 bases and J by 2 bases, with 16 bases between them. CDR1 is DFQATT and CDR2 is SNEGSKA in the germline V gene (reference sequence). CDR3 bases: TGCAGTGCTGGCAGCGACAGGACGGCCTACGAGCAGTACTTC. Translation gives CSAGSDRTAYEQYF.

This clonotype appeared many times. The CDR3 sequence: CASSQAGAGTGGRGYNGYTF. The CDR3 nucleotides are TGCGCCAGCAGCCAAGCTGGTGCGGGGACAGGGGGTAGAGGATATAACGGCTACACCTTC. This chain joins TRBV4-1 and TRBJ1-2; TRBD1 aligns across 11 bases. Germline V gene data show CDR1 as MGHRA and CDR2 as YSYEKL. The V gene end was trimmed by 1 base and the J gene end by 8 bases; junction bases not matched to a gene: 21. The CDR3 loop spans 20 amino acids.

The chain uses TRBV7-2 and TRBJ1-5, with D hard to call. Germline assignment: CDR1 SGHTA and CDR2 FQGNSA. This CDR3 has 14 amino acids. Trimming took 0 bases from V and 0 from J, leaving 3 bases between them. DNA for the CDR3: TGTGCCAGCAGCTTAGCGCATAGCAATCAGCCCCAGCATTTT. This gives the protein CASSLAHSNQPQHF.

This clonotype occurred a few times. This chain connects TRBV10-3 to TRBJ1-4, with 10 bases lining up with TRBD1. Germline CDR1 and CDR2: ENHRY and SYGVKD. CDR3 length: 14 amino acids. The V gene end was trimmed by 6 bases and the J gene end by 6 bases; junction bases not matched to a gene: 4. The CDR3 bases are TGTGCCATCAGCGGGGACAGGGGTGATGAAAAACTGTTTTTT. This codes for CAISGDRGDEKLFF.

This clonotype appeared a few times. The chain recombines TRBV7-3 with TRBJ2-3; perhaps TRBD2 as D (5 bases). This CDR3 has 15 residues. Germline loops: CDR1 SGHTA, CDR2 FQGTGA. V lost 8 bases and J 2 bases, leaving 17 bases between the germline ends. The CDR3: CASYPPPGNTDTQYF. In DNA, the CDR3 is TGTGCCAGCTACCCTCCTCCGGGAAACACAGATACGCAGTATTTT.

This clonotype has more than one count but fewer than ten. The chain couples TRBV5-1 to TRBJ2-1; D unclear. CDR3 length: 15 residues. Germline CDR1 reads SGHRS; CDR2 reads YFSETQ. The V end was cut by 4 bases, the J end by 6 bases, with 17 bases between. CDR3 bases: TGCGCCAGCAGCCCCGACCCGGCTCCCCGCAATGAGCAGTTCTTC. Residues: CASSPDPAPRNEQFF.

This clonotype turned up a few times. V and J are TRBV9 and TRBJ2-5, with D possibly TRBD2 on 5 matching bases. Germline V CDR1 and CDR2: SGDLS, YYNGEE. V lost 0 bases to trimming and J lost 7 bases, with 10 bases between them. This CDR3 has 13 residues. The CDR3 nucleotides read TGTGCCAGCAGCGTAGCTGCCGCGGGGACCCAGTACTTC. This encodes CASSVAAAGTQYF.

This clonotype was seen ten or more times. The V and J genes are TRBV7-8 and TRBJ1-1, with a possible D match to TRBD1 (5 bases). This CDR3 has 13 residues. Germline V lookup: CDR1 SGHVS, CDR2 FQNEAQ. The V end was cut by 3 bases, the J end by 7 bases, with 12 bases between. The CDR3 bases are TGTGCCAGCAGCTTTTACCAGGGACTTGAAGCTTTCTTT. The encoded protein is CASSFYQGLEAFF.

This clonotype was observed many times. J is TRBJ2-3 and V is TRBV29-1; D might be TRBD2 (7 bases). CDR3 length: 17 residues. Germline lookup yields CDR1 SQVTM and CDR2 ANQGSEA. V was shortened by 6 bases and J by 3 bases, with 25 bases between the two germline ends. Here the CDR3 DNA reads TGCAGCGTGCTGTTCGGAAGTCGGGGGGCGAGGACAGATACGCAGTATTTT. Protein: CSVLFGSRGARTDTQYF.

This clonotype was observed at least ten times. V and J are TRBV5-5 and TRBJ1-1; D unclear. Germline assignment: CDR1 SGHKS and CDR2 YYEKEE (reference sequence). V lost 0 bases to trimming and J lost 3 bases, with 9 bases between them. The CDR3 covers 14 residues. CDR3 nucleotides: TGTGCCAGCAGCTTGGGTGTGGGGTACACTGAAGCTTTCTTT. Translating it yields CASSLGVGYTEAFF.